This T cell receptor (beta chain) emerged from a study of control samples from healthy donors and cancer patients. Sequencing was performed with immunoSEQ multiplex PCR; in TCRdb, only in-frame clones are kept and a portion is missing. The repertoire includes about 150,000 clones, under 90% of them detected once, and over 4% sits in the top ten. This CDR3 comprises 16 residues. Trimming pared 0 bases from V and 0 bases from J, leaving 13 bases between. In germline, CDR1 is SGHDT, CDR2 YYEEEE. The TCR sequence derives from a man younger than 45 in good health. Sequencing was carried out using blood. The V gene is TRBV5-6, the J gene TRBJ2-7; D may be TRBD1 or TRBD2 (5 bases each). This CDR3 is CASSLGWGFPSYEQYF. Written as DNA, the CDR3 is TGTGCCAGCAGCTTGGGTTGGGGGTTTCCCTCCTACGAGCAGTACTTC.